The rows below give T cell receptor beta chains drawn from one sample of a study of T cell repertoires in cytomegalovirus infection. MiXCR, run by TCRdb on the reads, gives a single entry per CDR3 protein. The sample lists 150,000 to 200,000 distinct CDR3 sequences, approximately 19% occurring once. Input material: PBMCs. These receptors originate from a human donor in good health (CMV status not recorded). Some clones in this sample may be carry-over from other donors' samples. Each CDR3 is given with its conserved first and last residue. The D gene is left open where the match is weak. Some rows mark clone size as missing; the rest say once, few, many or name a class of expanded clone.

j_gene | abundance | d_gene | v_gene | CDR3aa | CDR3nt
TRBJ1-5 | few | NA | TRBV20-1 | CSARDLGSQPQHF | TGCAGTGCTAGAGATTTGGGTTCTCAGCCCCAGCATTTT
TRBJ1-2 | NA | TRBD1 | TRBV29-1 | CSVGDRGYGYTF | TGCAGCGTCGGAGACAGGGGCTATGGCTACACCTTC
TRBJ1-5 | NA | TRBD1 | TRBV29-1 | CSVPSRDRRYNQPQHF | TGCAGCGTTCCCTCTCGGGACAGGAGATACAATCAGCCCCAGCATTTT
TRBJ2-5 | few | TRBD2 | TRBV5-4 | CASSPSSGPQETQYF | TGTGCCAGCAGCCCCTCTAGCGGACCCCAAGAGACCCAGTACTTC
TRBJ2-3 | few | TRBD1 | TRBV6-5 | CASSYSGTGVGDTQYF | TGTGCCAGCAGTTATTCCGGGACAGGGGTTGGAGATACGCAGTATTTT
TRBJ2-1 | NA | NA | TRBV19 | CASSSLLARRTSYNEQFF | TGTGCCAGTAGCTCTCTTCTAGCGAGACGTACCTCCTACAATGAGCAGTTCTTC
TRBJ1-5 | few | NA | TRBV2 | CASSGQTLPEPQHF | TGTGCCAGCAGTGGACAGACCCTCCCAGAGCCCCAGCATTTT
TRBJ1-6 | few | NA | TRBV27 | CASSLSLSGVYNSPLHF | TGTGCCAGCAGTTTATCGCTATCGGGGGTGTATAATTCACCCCTCCACTTT
TRBJ1-1 | few | NA | TRBV12-3/TRBV12-4 | CASSSQVVFLSF | TGTGCCAGCAGTTCCCAGGTGGTATTTCTTAGCTTT
TRBJ2-1 | many | NA | TRBV12-5 | CASGFSAYNEQFF | TGTGCTAGTGGTTTCTCCGCGTACAATGAGCAGTTCTTC
TRBJ1-1 | many | NA | TRBV29-1 | CSVTQPTEAFF | TGCAGCGTTACCCAACCCACTGAAGCTTTCTTT
TRBJ2-7 | few | NA | TRBV5-5 | CASSSQGGLEQYF | TGTGCCAGCAGCTCCCAGGGGGGGCTCGAGCAGTACTTC
TRBJ2-7 | many | TRBD1 | TRBV7-2 | CASSGPGQGEQKYF | TGTGCCAGCAGCGGCCCGGGACAGGGTGAGCAGAAGTACTTC
TRBJ2-2 | few | TRBD1 | TRBV11-3 | CASRVPGTGGPGELFF | TGTGCCAGCAGAGTACCGGGGACAGGGGGCCCCGGGGAGCTGTTTTTT
TRBJ2-2 | NA | TRBD2 | TRBV6-6 | CASTRGTSGRSGTGELFF | TGTGCCAGCACCCGTGGGACTAGCGGGAGAAGTGGCACCGGGGAGCTGTTTTTT
TRBJ2-1 | few | TRBD2 | TRBV27 | CASSLRLAGSYNEQFF | TGTGCCAGCAGCCTCCGACTAGCGGGAAGCTACAATGAGCAGTTCTTC
TRBJ2-1 | few | NA | TRBV12-3/TRBV12-4 | CASSLGYRSYNEQFF | TGTGCCAGCAGTTTGGGGTATCGATCCTACAATGAGCAGTTCTTC
TRBJ2-5 | few | TRBD2 | TRBV7-3 | CASSLTSGGRETQYF | TGTGCCAGCAGCTTGACTAGCGGGGGGCGGGAGACCCAGTACTTC
TRBJ2-5 | many | NA | TRBV4-1 | CASSPQGGGETQYF | TGCGCCAGCAGCCCTCAGGGTGGTGGAGAGACCCAGTACTTC
TRBJ2-7 | few | NA | TRBV19 | CASSPRTATYEQYF | TGTGCCAGTAGTCCCCGGACAGCTACCTACGAGCAGTACTTC
TRBJ2-7 | few | NA | TRBV6-2/TRBV6-3 | CASSWAGRHYEQYF | TGTGCCAGCAGTTGGGCGGGACGGCACTACGAGCAGTACTTC
TRBJ2-7 | NA | NA | TRBV5-4 | CASSLAGLGDYEQYF | TGTGCCAGCAGCTTGGCCGGATTAGGTGACTACGAGCAGTACTTC
TRBJ2-7 | many | TRBD1 | TRBV7-2 | CASSSQGTGRYEQYF | TGTGCCAGCAGCTCGCAAGGGACAGGGCGCTACGAGCAGTACTTC
TRBJ1-5 | NA | NA | TRBV20-1 | CSAQNMAGNQPQHF | TGCAGTGCCCAAAATATGGCGGGTAATCAGCCCCAGCATTTT
TRBJ2-1 | NA | TRBD2 | TRBV12-3/TRBV12-4 | CASSTLAVLMNEQFF | TGTGCCAGCAGTACCCTAGCGGTACTGATGAATGAGCAGTTCTTC
TRBJ1-5 | few | TRBD1 | TRBV7-9 | CASRSGTGGNQPQHF | TGTGCCAGCAGATCCGGGACAGGGGGCAATCAGCCCCAGCATTTT
TRBJ2-1 | few | NA | TRBV3-1 | CASSQDLAGKQFF | TGTGCCAGCAGCCAAGATCTTGCGGGCAAGCAGTTCTTC
TRBJ2-7 | NA | TRBD1 | TRBV15 | CATSEGTGEAYEQYF | TGTGCCACCAGCGAGGGGACAGGGGAGGCCTACGAGCAGTACTTC
TRBJ2-7 | NA | TRBD1 | TRBV5-4 | CASSPRTGMNEQYF | TGTGCCAGCAGCCCCCGGACAGGAATGAACGAGCAGTACTTC
TRBJ2-7 | NA | NA | TRBV29-1 | CSVASRIGYEQYF | TGCAGCGTTGCGTCCCGAATCGGGTACGAGCAGTACTTC
TRBJ2-1 | NA | TRBD2 | TRBV7-9 | CASSLAQFGEGVNEQFF | TGTGCCAGCAGCTTAGCGCAATTCGGGGAGGGAGTGAATGAGCAGTTCTTC
TRBJ1-1 | many | NA | TRBV7-2 | CASSYPGRRAFF | TGTGCCAGCAGCTACCCCGGGCGGAGAGCTTTCTTT
TRBJ1-2 | few | NA | TRBV4-1 | CASSQGVYGYTF | TGCGCCAGCAGCCAAGGGGTTTATGGCTACACCTTC
TRBJ1-1 | NA | NA | TRBV15 | CATSRVDRLNTEAFF | TGTGCCACCAGCAGGGTCGACAGGCTGAACACTGAAGCTTTCTTT
TRBJ2-5 | NA | NA | TRBV28 | CASSRVTGGQETQYF | TGTGCCAGCAGTCGGGTCACTGGGGGCCAAGAGACCCAGTACTTC
TRBJ1-2 | NA | TRBD1 | TRBV28 | CASSPGTGGAYYGYTF | TGTGCCAGCAGTCCCGGGACAGGGGGCGCTTACTATGGCTACACCTTC
TRBJ1-5 | NA | TRBD1 | TRBV2 | CASSVDREKGQPQHF | TGTGCCAGCAGCGTCGACAGGGAGAAGGGTCAGCCCCAGCATTTT
TRBJ2-3 | many | TRBD1 | TRBV2 | CASSARQGNKYF | TGTGCCAGCAGTGCAAGACAGGGGAATAAGTATTTT
TRBJ1-1 | few | NA | TRBV20-1 | CSASQHTNTEAFF | TGCAGTGCTAGTCAACACACGAACACTGAAGCTTTCTTT
TRBJ1-5 | many | NA | TRBV6-2/TRBV6-3 | CASSYTGLGQPQHF | TGTGCCAGCAGTTACACAGGGCTGGGTCAGCCCCAGCATTTT
TRBJ1-5 | few | NA | TRBV12-3/TRBV12-4 | CASSLARDQPQHF | TGTGCCAGCAGTTTAGCCAGGGATCAGCCCCAGCATTTT
TRBJ2-7 | few | TRBD1 | TRBV5-1 | CASSIGTGPYEQYF | TGCGCCAGCAGCATAGGGACAGGGCCCTACGAGCAGTACTTC
TRBJ2-7 | NA | TRBD2 | TRBV20-1 | CSASGGLAGSYEQYF | TGCAGTGCTAGTGGGGGTCTAGCGGGATCCTACGAGCAGTACTTC
TRBJ1-1 | few | NA | TRBV29-1 | CSVVGGNTEAFF | TGCAGCGTTGTGGGGGGAAACACTGAAGCTTTCTTT
TRBJ1-3 | NA | NA | TRBV15 | CATSSWDRSGNTIYF | TGTGCCACCAGCAGCTGGGATCGCTCTGGAAACACCATATATTTT
TRBJ2-3 | many | NA | TRBV7-2 | CASSLSGATDTQYF | TGTGCCAGCAGCTTATCGGGGGCTACAGATACGCAGTATTTT
TRBJ2-1 | many | NA | TRBV20-1 | CSATGETGRAAYEQFF | TGCAGTGCTACCGGAGAAACGGGACGGGCCGCATATGAGCAGTTCTTC
TRBJ1-1 | many | NA | TRBV5-1 | CASSLKVGAKNTEAFF | TGCGCCAGCAGCTTGAAGGTAGGGGCAAAGAACACTGAAGCTTTCTTT
TRBJ2-5 | many | NA | TRBV10-3 | CAISTGFANQETQYF | TGTGCCATCAGCACAGGGTTTGCCAACCAAGAGACCCAGTACTTC
TRBJ2-7 | many | TRBD2 | TRBV7-2 | CASSLADSYEQYF | TGTGCCAGCAGCCTAGCGGATTCCTACGAGCAGTACTTC
TRBJ1-6 | many | TRBD1 | TRBV11-2 | CASSSSTGRKNNSPLHF | TGTGCCAGCAGCTCTTCGACAGGGAGGAAGAATAATTCACCCCTCCACTTT
TRBJ2-3 | few | NA | TRBV20-1 | CSARLGSTDTQYF | TGCAGTGCTAGACTCGGAAGCACAGATACGCAGTATTTT
TRBJ1-1 | many | NA | TRBV7-2 | CASSLDLSGVLEAFF | TGTGCCAGCAGCTTAGACCTGTCAGGGGTTCTAGAAGCTTTCTTT
TRBJ2-1 | many | TRBD2 | TRBV6-2/TRBV6-3 | CASSSSGRAREQFF | TGTGCCAGCAGTTCTAGCGGGAGGGCCAGGGAGCAGTTCTTC
TRBJ1-1 | few | NA | TRBV7-2 | CASSLGRTEAFF | TGTGCCAGCAGCCTAGGGCGAACTGAAGCTTTCTTT
TRBJ1-1 | NA | NA | TRBV12-3/TRBV12-4 | CASSSLGWTEAFF | TGTGCCAGCAGTTCCTTAGGGTGGACTGAAGCTTTCTTT
TRBJ2-7 | NA | NA | TRBV4-2 | CASSPRRQSAYEQYF | TGTGCCAGCAGCCCACGAAGGCAGTCTGCCTACGAGCAGTACTTC
TRBJ1-1 | many | TRBD1 | TRBV7-2 | CASSSHRGLNTEAFF | TGTGCCAGCAGCTCTCACAGGGGATTGAACACTGAAGCTTTCTTT
TRBJ2-3 | NA | TRBD2 | TRBV7-9 | CASSPGLAGRTDTQYF | TGTGCCAGCAGCCCAGGACTAGCGGGCCGCACAGATACGCAGTATTTT
TRBJ2-5 | few | NA | TRBV7-6 | CASSLRLGSQETQYF | TGTGCCAGCAGCTTAAGGTTGGGCTCTCAAGAGACCCAGTACTTC